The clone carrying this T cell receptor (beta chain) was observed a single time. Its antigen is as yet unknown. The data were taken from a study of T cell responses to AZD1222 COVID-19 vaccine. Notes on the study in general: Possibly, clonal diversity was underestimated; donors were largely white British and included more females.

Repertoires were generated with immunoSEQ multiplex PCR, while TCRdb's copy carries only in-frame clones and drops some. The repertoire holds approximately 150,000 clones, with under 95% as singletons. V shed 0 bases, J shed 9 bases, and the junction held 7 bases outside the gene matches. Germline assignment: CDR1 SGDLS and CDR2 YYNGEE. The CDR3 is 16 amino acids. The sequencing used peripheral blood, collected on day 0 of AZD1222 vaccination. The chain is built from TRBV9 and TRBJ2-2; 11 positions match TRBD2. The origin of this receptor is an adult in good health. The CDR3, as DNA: TGTGCCAGCAGCGTAGTAGCGGGAGGGCCTTTCCGGGAGCTGTTTTTT. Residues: CASSVVAGGPFRELFF.